This T cell receptor (beta chain) was sequenced in a study of blood T cell repertoires in COVID-19. Study-wide context: PBMCs, B-cell-depleted T cells, or T cells provided the cDNA or gDNA that made up the material.

Original data processing: Amplifying reference gene primers gave estimates of nucleated cell counts. The protocol was immunoSEQ multiplex PCR, while the TCRdb copy is restricted to in-frame clones and leaves out a portion. V and J calls and clone size come straight from that table; D and trimming were deduced from the DNA. The sample includes fewer than 700,000 clones, 85% to 90% of them seen just once. The Seattle site enrolled patients during active infection and followed them longitudinally. Trimming shortened V by 2 bases and J by 1 base, and 16 bases separated the two germline ends. Per the germline V gene, CDR1 is SGHRS and CDR2 is YFSETQ. This CDR3 has 16 residues.

The sequence derives from a woman between 50 and 59 years old with COVID-19, enrolled during active disease. The genes are TRBV5-1 and TRBJ2-7, with a possible D match to TRBD2 (6 bases). Sequencing was performed on peripheral blood. The CDR3 nucleotides are TGCGCCAGCAGCTTCGGGACCATAGGGACTTCCTACGAGCAGTACTTC. This sequence encodes CASSFGTIGTSYEQYF.